Here is one TCR delta chain with its context. TCRdb shows a much larger clone's protein in place of this DNA's translation, and the two differ at residue 11, likely through a read error; the protein shown is translated from the DNA. The data derive from a study of human gamma delta and Vdelta1 T cells. V was cut by 2 bases and J by 0 bases, with 22 bases left in between. Germline V gives CDR1 TSWWSYY, CDR2 QGS. The length of the CDR3 is 19 residues. TCRdb used CATT to re-call clones from the PCR reads. The repertoire holds roughly 6,500 delta-chain clones, with around 9% as singletons. The V and J genes are TRDV1 and TRDJ1; D perhaps matches TRDD3 (6 bases). The clonotype originates from a human donor in good health. What was sequenced was naive CD27+ Vdelta1 gamma-delta T cells from blood. The CDR3 reads CALGELRGTLSPYTDKLIF. The CDR3 nucleotides are TGTGCTCTTGGGGAATTAAGGGGGACCTTATCCCCTTACACCGATAAACTCATCTTT.